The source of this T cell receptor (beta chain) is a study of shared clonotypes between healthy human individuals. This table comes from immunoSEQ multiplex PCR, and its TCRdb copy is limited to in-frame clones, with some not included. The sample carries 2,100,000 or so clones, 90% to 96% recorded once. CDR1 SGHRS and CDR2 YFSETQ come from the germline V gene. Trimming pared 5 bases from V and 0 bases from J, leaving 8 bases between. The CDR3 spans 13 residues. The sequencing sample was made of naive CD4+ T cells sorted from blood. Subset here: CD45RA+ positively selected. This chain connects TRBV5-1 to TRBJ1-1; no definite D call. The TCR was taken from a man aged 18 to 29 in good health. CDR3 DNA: TGCGCCAGCAGGGTAGGACTGAACACTGAAGCTTTCTTT. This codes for CASRVGLNTEAFF. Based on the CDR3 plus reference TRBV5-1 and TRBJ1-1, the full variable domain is KAGVTQTPRYLIKTRGQQVTLSCSPISGHRSVSWYQQTPGQGLQFLFEYFSETQRNKGNFPGRFSGRQFSNSRSEMNVSTLELGDSALYLCASRVGLNTEAFFGQGTRLTVV.